This entry lists 6 T cell receptor beta chains sequenced from one sample in a study of T-cell reconstitution after alpha-beta-depleted transplantation in children (dated by TCRdb to about 2016). The meaning of the sample's treatment or condition label: allogeneic hematopoietic cell transplantation with graft depleted of TCRalphabeta T cells and CD19 B cells. Library preparation was by PCR. The sequencer listed for this sample is Illumina HiSeq 2500. Molecular barcoding was employed in the preparation of TCR libraries, with unique molecular identifiers being used to normalize TCRbeta repertoire quantification. In-frame beta chains were kept once TCRdb had trimmed the public reads at Q25 with fastp and called clones with MiXCR. Each CDR3 protein appears once, grouped with its most common genes and DNA. The sample table holds about 240,000 distinct CDR3 sequences, of which 25% were seen once. The ten largest clones take up approximately 2.5% of the sample.

The sequencing here drew on PBMCs, taken before TCRalphabeta/CD19-depleted stem cell transplant. The receptor source for this set is a girl aged 2-15 years with Fanconi anemia, due to receive a stem cell transplant.

The chain is built from TRBV19 and TRBJ2-1, with D possibly TRBD1 on 5 matching bases. CDR3 length: 14 residues. Germline CDR1 reads LNHDA; CDR2 reads SQIVND (reference sequence). V lost 6 bases and J 2 bases, leaving 11 bases between the germline ends. In DNA form, the CDR3 reads TGTGCCAGTAGACTTCGCAGGGCCTACAATGAGCAGTTCTTC. This translates into CASRLRRAYNEQFF.

This clonotype has more than one count but fewer than ten. The rearrangement uses TRBV5-1 and TRBJ2-3; D is unresolved. In germline, CDR1 is SGHRS, CDR2 YFSETQ. V was trimmed by 4 bases and J by 2 bases, leaving 11 bases between them. The CDR3 runs 14 residues. The CDR3 DNA follows: TGCGCCAGCAGCCCACTCCCAACCACAGATACGCAGTATTTT. This translates into CASSPLPTTDTQYF.

The chain uses TRBV20-1 and TRBJ2-7; D not resolved. V was trimmed by 6 bases and J by 3 bases, leaving 12 bases between them. CDR1 and CDR2 from the germline V gene are DFQATT and SNEGSKA (reference sequence). The CDR3 is 12 amino acids. The CDR3 reads CSAGSINYEQYF. CDR3 bases: TGCAGTGCCGGGTCCATAAACTACGAGCAGTACTTC.

V gene TRBV7-1 combines with J gene TRBJ2-1; D gene unclear. TRBV7-1 is an ORF; its function is uncertain. This CDR3 is built from 13 residues. The ends were cut back, 2 bases at V and 9 bases at J, with 11 bases in the middle. The CDR3 here is CASSSQPDSEQFF. CDR3 coding DNA: TGTGCCAGCAGCTCACAACCCGATTCTGAGCAGTTCTTC.

The rearrangement uses TRBV12-5 and TRBJ2-3; D gene ambiguous. The V end was cut by 1 base, the J end by 2 bases, with 19 bases between. Looked up from germline, CDR1 is LGHNT and CDR2 is FRNRAP. The CDR3 consists of 18 residues. Here the CDR3 reads CASGLAGAARENTDTQYF. In DNA, the CDR3 is TGTGCTAGTGGTTTGGCAGGAGCAGCCAGAGAAAACACAGATACGCAGTATTTT.

This clonotype was counted many times. The rearrangement joins TRBV12-3 or TRBV12-4 to TRBJ2-7; 7 bases match TRBD2. Trimming took 7 bases from V and 5 from J; bases not matched to a gene: 14. This CDR3 has 15 residues. DNA of the CDR3: TGTGCCAGCACCCCAGACGGGGGGTCCCAGGACGAGCAGTACTTC. This translates into CASTPDGGSQDEQYF.